Each of the 20 T cell receptor beta chains below was sequenced from the same sample in a study of CD8 T cells in acute hepatitis C reinfection. This table comes from immunoSEQ multiplex PCR, and its TCRdb copy is limited to in-frame clones, with some not included. The sample holds approximately 41,000 clones, approximately 90% seen once. Sample time point: naive CD8 control sorted from an acute-time-point sample. Sequencing was done on a sample of naive CD8+ T cells from PBMCs. These receptors were obtained from a man under 40 with chronic hepatitis C.

The chain is built from TRBV5-1 and TRBJ1-1; the D gene is possibly TRBD1 (5 bases). The V end was cut by 3 bases, the J end by 1 base, with 16 bases between. Germline V gene sequence: CDR1 SGHRS, CDR2 YFSETQ. This CDR3 contains 16 residues. In DNA, the CDR3 is TGCGCCAGCAGCTCAACGCGGGGACTATCGAACACTGAAGCTTTCTTT. Protein sequence: CASSSTRGLSNTEAFF.

This chain uses TRBV7-9 with TRBJ2-2; D not resolved. The CDR3 contains 12 residues. CDR1 and CDR2 (germline): SEHNR, FQNEAQ (reference sequence). Trimming took 2 bases from V and 2 from J, leaving 0 bases between them. This CDR3 is CASSLNTGELFF. The CDR3 region has the DNA TGTGCCAGCAGCTTAAACACCGGGGAGCTGTTTTTT.

The sample holds one count of this clone. This rearrangement joins TRBV30 to TRBJ1-2, with D possibly being TRBD1 (5 bases). The CDR3 runs 15 residues. Germline loops: CDR1 GTSNPN, CDR2 SVGIG (reference sequence). Trimming took 0 bases from V and 12 from J, leaving 23 bases between them. CDR3 sequence: CAWSVPSGGITGDTF. The CDR3 DNA reads TGTGCCTGGAGTGTACCGTCTGGGGGAATCACGGGGGACACCTTC.

The chain has TRBV5-4 and TRBJ1-5; the D is unclear. Trimming cost V 2 bases and J 7 bases, with 10 bases left between them. This CDR3 comprises 13 residues. Germline V gene lookup returns CDR1 SGHNT and CDR2 YYREEE (reference sequence). In nucleotides, the CDR3 is TGTGCCAGCAGCTTTGGTGGGGAACAGCCCCAGCATTTT. It translates to CASSFGGEQPQHF.

The chain carries TRBV7-9 and TRBJ2-3, with TRBD2 as a possible D gene (6 bases). The CDR3 has 16 residues. Trimming stripped 8 bases from V and 6 bases from J, with 24 bases between. Germline CDR1 and CDR2: SEHNR and FQNEAQ (reference sequence). This CDR3 reads CASGSPRDSVGDTQYF. The CDR3 nucleotides read TGTGCCAGCGGTTCTCCCCGGGACTCAGTCGGCGATACGCAGTATTTT.

This chain uses TRBV12-5 with TRBJ1-3; a possible D gene is TRBD1 (5 bases). The CDR3 length is 16 residues. With 4 bases removed from V and 3 bases from J, the gap between germline ends came to 16 bases. Germline V lookup: CDR1 LGHNT, CDR2 FRNRAP. As DNA, the CDR3 is TGTGCTAGTGGTTCGACCCTAGGGGCAAGTGGAAACACCATATATTTT. Translating gives CASGSTLGASGNTIYF.

The chain joins TRBV5-4 to TRBJ2-1; 8 nucleotides align to TRBD2. V shed 4 bases and J 5 bases; nucleotides not matched to a gene: 8. Germline values: CDR1 SGHNT, CDR2 YYREEE (reference sequence). The CDR3 is 15 amino acids. CDR3 in amino acids: CASSSSGSGDNEQFF. CDR3 coding DNA: TGTGCCAGCAGCAGCAGCGGGAGTGGCGACAATGAGCAGTTCTTC.

This chain links TRBV19 with TRBJ2-7, with 8 positions matching TRBD1. CDR3 size: 16 residues. The trim removed 6 bases at V and 5 bases at J, leaving 15 bases unmatched. In germline, CDR1 is LNHDA, CDR2 SQIVND (reference sequence). CDR3 in DNA: TGTGCCAGTAGCTTAAGACCGGGACAGGTCCCCCACGAGCAGTACTTC. It specifies CASSLRPGQVPHEQYF.

This chain joins TRBV7-2 and TRBJ2-7; 8 bases are shared with TRBD2. Germline CDR1 is SGHTA and CDR2 is FQGNSA. The CDR3 length is 15 residues. The ends lost 3 bases at V and 2 bases at J; junction bases unmatched: 6. The CDR3 loop reads CASSLGSGAPYEQYF. DNA for the CDR3: TGTGCCAGCAGCTTGGGTAGCGGGGCCCCCTACGAGCAGTACTTC.

The rearrangement joins TRBV23-1 to TRBJ1-5, with 7 bases aligning to TRBD1. TRBV23-1 has ORF status, its function being uncertain. The junction had 2 bases not matched to a gene; V was cut back by 2 bases and J by 1 base. This CDR3 comprises 15 residues. In nucleotides, the CDR3 is TGCGCCAGCAGTCAACGGGGACAGAGCAATCAGCCCCAGCATTTT. It codes for CASSQRGQSNQPQHF.

The J gene is TRBJ2-2, the V gene TRBV6-5, with no clear D. In germline, CDR1 is MNHEY, CDR2 SVGAGI. The CDR3 is 13 amino acids. V dropped 6 bases and J dropped 3 bases, with 8 bases sitting between them. The CDR3 sequence is CASSLPYTGELFF. The CDR3 DNA reads as TGTGCCAGCAGCCTACCCTACACCGGGGAGCTGTTTTTT.

CDR3 coding DNA: TGCGCCAGCAGCCAAGGGGTACAGGGTTCCTACGAGCAGTACTTC. Protein sequence: CASSQGVQGSYEQYF. V usage is TRBV4-3 and J usage is TRBJ2-7, with a tentative D call TRBD1 (6 bases). Trimming took 1 base from V and 1 from J, leaving 11 bases between them. The CDR3 loop spans 15 amino acids. Germline V gives CDR1 LGHNA, CDR2 YSLEER.

The J gene is TRBJ1-2, the V gene TRBV7-9; 9 positions agree with TRBD1. Germline CDR1 reads SEHNR; CDR2 reads FQNEAQ (reference sequence). V dropped 5 bases and J dropped 1; count of bases not matched to a gene: 11. The CDR3 extends over 17 amino acids. CDR3 in DNA: TGTGCCAGCAGCCCCTGGGACAGGGCTGACTTTAACTATGGCTACACCTTC. Translation: CASSPWDRADFNYGYTF. Looking up the rest from reference TRBV7-9 and TRBJ1-2 gives the full variable domain: DTGVSQNPRHKITKRGQNVTFRCDPISEHNRLYWYRQTLGQGPEFLTYFQNEAQLEKSRLLSDRFSAERPKGSFSTLEIQRTEQGDSAMYLCASSPWDRADFNYGYTFGSGTRLTVV.

The chain has TRBV7-3 and TRBJ2-3, with 13 bases matching TRBD2. This CDR3 has 16 amino acids. Germline V gives CDR1 SGHTA, CDR2 FQGTGA. The trim removed 3 bases at V and 2 bases at J, leaving 2 bases unmatched. The chain's CDR3 is CASSFGLAGATDTQYF. In nucleotides, the CDR3 is TGTGCCAGCAGCTTCGGACTAGCGGGGGCCACAGATACGCAGTATTTT. Variable domain in full (rest from reference TRBV7-3 and TRBJ2-3): GAGVSQTPSNKVTEKGKYVELRCDPISGHTALYWYRQSLGQGPEFLIYFQGTGAADDSGLPNDRFFAVRPEGSVSTLKIQRTERGDSAVYLCASSFGLAGATDTQYFGPGTRLTVL.

The chain employs TRBV7-9 and TRBJ2-7; 7 positions match TRBD1. Unmatched junction bases numbered 4, after V lost 1 base and J lost 4 bases. The CDR3 length is 14 residues. The germline V gene encodes CDR1 SEHNR and CDR2 FQNEAQ (reference sequence). In DNA form, the CDR3 reads TGTGCCAGCAGCTTAGTCGACAGGGTTTACGAGCAGTACTTC. Translation gives CASSLVDRVYEQYF. Combining the CDR3 with reference TRBV7-9 and TRBJ2-7 gives the whole variable domain DTGVSQNPRHKITKRGQNVTFRCDPISEHNRLYWYRQTLGQGPEFLTYFQNEAQLEKSRLLSDRFSAERPKGSFSTLEIQRTEQGDSAMYLCASSLVDRVYEQYFGPGTRLTVT.

Notes on this clone: Distinct nucleotide sequences in the sample also encode this CDR3. The chain recombines TRBV7-9 with TRBJ2-7; the D call may be TRBD1 or TRBD2 (5 bases each). The V end was cut by 1 base, the J end by 7 bases, with 8 bases between. The CDR3 totals 12 residues. CDR1 and CDR2 from the germline V gene are SEHNR and FQNEAQ (reference sequence). The CDR3 nucleotides read TGTGCCAGCAGCTTAGGGGGGTCTGAGCAGTACTTC. Translated, it gives CASSLGGSEQYF.

The chain uses TRBV19 and TRBJ1-1; no firm D call. This CDR3 is built from 13 residues. V lost 5 bases and J 0 bases, leaving 7 bases between the germline ends. Germline CDR1 and CDR2: LNHDA and SQIVND (reference sequence). The CDR3 protein is CASSWAVNTEAFF. The CDR3, as DNA: TGTGCCAGTAGTTGGGCGGTGAACACTGAAGCTTTCTTT.

V usage is TRBV6-5 and J usage is TRBJ2-5; 8 bases are shared with TRBD2. Germline CDR1 MNHEY, CDR2 SVGAGI. CDR3 length equals 15 residues. V lost 3 bases to trimming and J lost 4 bases; unmatched junction nucleotides: 7. The CDR3 here is CASSYPGGGRETQYF. DNA for the CDR3: TGTGCCAGCAGTTATCCCGGGGGGGGGAGAGAGACCCAGTACTTC.

The chain employs TRBV29-1 and TRBJ2-5, with D uncertain. CDR1 SQVTM and CDR2 ANQGSEA come from the germline V gene. V lost 2 bases, J lost 4 bases, and 5 bases lay in between. The CDR3 spans 11 residues. CDR3 residues: CSVEIGETQYF. The CDR3 DNA reads as TGCAGCGTTGAAATCGGAGAGACCCAGTACTTC.

The rearrangement links TRBV21-1 to TRBJ1-1; no check of the table's D call, TRBD1, against the DNA was made. TRBV21-1 is flagged as a pseudogene. The CDR3 runs 14 residues. The CDR3 spells CASRSSGLNTEAFF. In DNA, the CDR3 is TGTGCCAGCAGATCGTCAGGCTTGAACACTGAAGCTTTCTTT.